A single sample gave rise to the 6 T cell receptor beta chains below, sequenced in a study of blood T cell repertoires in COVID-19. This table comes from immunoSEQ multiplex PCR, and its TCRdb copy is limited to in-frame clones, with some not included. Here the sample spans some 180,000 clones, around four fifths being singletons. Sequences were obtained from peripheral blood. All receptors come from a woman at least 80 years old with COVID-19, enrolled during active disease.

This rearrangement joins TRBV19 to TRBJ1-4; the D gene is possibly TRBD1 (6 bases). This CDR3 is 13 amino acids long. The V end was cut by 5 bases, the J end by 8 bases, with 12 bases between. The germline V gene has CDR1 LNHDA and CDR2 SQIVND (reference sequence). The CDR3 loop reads CASSAQGREKLFF. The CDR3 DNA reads TGTGCCAGTAGTGCACAGGGACGAGAAAAACTGTTTTTT.

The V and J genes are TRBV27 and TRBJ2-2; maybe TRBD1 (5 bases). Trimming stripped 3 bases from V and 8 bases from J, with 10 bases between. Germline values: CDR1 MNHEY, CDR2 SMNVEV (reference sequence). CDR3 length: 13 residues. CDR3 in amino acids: CASSFQGLGELFF. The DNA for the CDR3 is TGTGCCAGCAGTTTCCAGGGCCTGGGGGAGCTGTTTTTT.

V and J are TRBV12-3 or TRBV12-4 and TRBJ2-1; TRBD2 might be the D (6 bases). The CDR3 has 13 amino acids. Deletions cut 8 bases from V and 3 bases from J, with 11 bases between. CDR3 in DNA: TGTGCCAGCGTTCTGGGGGGCTACAATGAGCAGTTCTTC. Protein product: CASVLGGYNEQFF.

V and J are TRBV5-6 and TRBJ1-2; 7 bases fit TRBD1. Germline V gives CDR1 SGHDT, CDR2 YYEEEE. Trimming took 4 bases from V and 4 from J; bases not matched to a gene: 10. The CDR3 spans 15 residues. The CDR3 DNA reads TGTGCCAGCAGCGAGAAGGGGGCGCGGGTCTATGGCTACACCTTC. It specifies CASSEKGARVYGYTF.

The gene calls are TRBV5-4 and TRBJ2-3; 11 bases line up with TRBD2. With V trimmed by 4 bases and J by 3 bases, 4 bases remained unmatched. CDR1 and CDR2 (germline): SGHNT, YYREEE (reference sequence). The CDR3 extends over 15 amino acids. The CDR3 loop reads CASSQGLAATDTQYF. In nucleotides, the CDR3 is TGTGCCAGCAGCCAGGGACTAGCGGCAACAGATACGCAGTATTTT. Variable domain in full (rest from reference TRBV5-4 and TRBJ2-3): ETGVTQSPTHLIKTRGQQVTLRCSSQSGHNTVSWYQQALGQGPQFIFQYYREEENGRGNFPPRFSGLQFPNYSSELNVNALELDDSALYLCASSQGLAATDTQYFGPGTRLTVL.

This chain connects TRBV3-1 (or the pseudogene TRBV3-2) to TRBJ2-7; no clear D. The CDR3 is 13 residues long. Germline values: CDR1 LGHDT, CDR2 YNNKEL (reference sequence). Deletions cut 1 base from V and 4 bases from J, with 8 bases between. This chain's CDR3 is CASSQADTYEQYF. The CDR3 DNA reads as TGTGCCAGCAGCCAAGCAGACACGTACGAGCAGTACTTC.